This T cell receptor (beta chain) appears in the sequencing data of a study of blood T cell repertoires in COVID-19. Study background: The analysed material was cDNA or gDNA that came from T cells, B-cell-depleted T cells, or PBMCs.

As processed by the authors: Amplified reference gene primers provided the basis for estimating nucleated cell counts. Using immunoSEQ multiplex PCR, the repertoire was profiled, and TCRdb retains in-frame clones only, with some absent. V and J calls plus clone size are reproduced from that table; the DNA served to infer D and trimming. The table lists roughly 160,000 clones, over 80% of them singletons. Participants' own reports of clinical history determined their cohort assignment. Cohort 3 recovered donors had two negative PCRs, clearance, or symptom resolution. Trimming removed 1 base from V and 0 bases from J, with 4 bases in between. Germline CDR1 reads SGHNT; CDR2 reads YYREEE (reference sequence). This CDR3 has 14 residues.

This TCR was recovered from a woman aged 55-75 years who had recovered from COVID-19. The sample was PBMCs or T cells enriched from blood (not recorded which). The V and J genes are TRBV5-4 and TRBJ2-2; D gene ambiguous. DNA of the CDR3: TGTGCCAGCAGCTTGCAAACGAACACCGGGGAGCTGTTTTTT. Its translation: CASSLQTNTGELFF.